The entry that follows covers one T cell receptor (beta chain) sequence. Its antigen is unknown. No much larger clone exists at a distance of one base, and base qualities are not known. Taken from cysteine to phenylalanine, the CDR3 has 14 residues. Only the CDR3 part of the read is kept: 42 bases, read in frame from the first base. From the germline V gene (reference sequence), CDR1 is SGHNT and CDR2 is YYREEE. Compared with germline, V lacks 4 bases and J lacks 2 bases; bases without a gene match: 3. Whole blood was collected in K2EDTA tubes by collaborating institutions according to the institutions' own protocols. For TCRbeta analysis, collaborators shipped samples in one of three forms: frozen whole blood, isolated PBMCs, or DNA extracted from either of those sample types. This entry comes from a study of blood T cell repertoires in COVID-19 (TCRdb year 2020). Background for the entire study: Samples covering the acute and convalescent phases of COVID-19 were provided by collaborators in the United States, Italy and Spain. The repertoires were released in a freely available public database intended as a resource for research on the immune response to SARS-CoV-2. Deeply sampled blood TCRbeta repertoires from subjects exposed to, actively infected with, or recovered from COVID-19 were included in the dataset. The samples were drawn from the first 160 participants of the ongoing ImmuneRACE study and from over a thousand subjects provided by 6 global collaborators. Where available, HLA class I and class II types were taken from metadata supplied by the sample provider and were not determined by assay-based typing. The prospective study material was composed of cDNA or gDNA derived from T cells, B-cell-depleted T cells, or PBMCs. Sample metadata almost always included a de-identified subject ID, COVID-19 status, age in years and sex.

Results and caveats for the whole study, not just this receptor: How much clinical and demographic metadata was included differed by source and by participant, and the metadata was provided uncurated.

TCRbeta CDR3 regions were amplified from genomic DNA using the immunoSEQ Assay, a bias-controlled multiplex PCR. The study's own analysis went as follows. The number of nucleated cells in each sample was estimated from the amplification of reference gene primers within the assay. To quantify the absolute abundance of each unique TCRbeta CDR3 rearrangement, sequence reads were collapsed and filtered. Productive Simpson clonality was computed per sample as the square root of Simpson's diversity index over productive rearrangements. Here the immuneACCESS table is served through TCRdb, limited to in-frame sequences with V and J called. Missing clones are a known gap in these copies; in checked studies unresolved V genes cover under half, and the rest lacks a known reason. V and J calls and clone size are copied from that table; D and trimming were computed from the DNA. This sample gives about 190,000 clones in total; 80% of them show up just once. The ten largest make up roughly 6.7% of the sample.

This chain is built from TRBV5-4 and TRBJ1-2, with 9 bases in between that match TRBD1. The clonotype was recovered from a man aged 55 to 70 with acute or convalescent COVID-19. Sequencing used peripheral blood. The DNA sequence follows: TGTGCCAGCAGCAAACAGGGGGCAAACTATGGCTACACCTTC. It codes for CASSKQGANYGYTF.